These 24 T cell receptor beta chains were all obtained from the same sample, sequenced in a study of blood T cell repertoires in COVID-19. Generated by immunoSEQ multiplex PCR, the TCRdb table keeps only in-frame clones and is missing some. The repertoire holds hundreds of thousands of clones, with 70% to 90% as singletons. Material: peripheral blood. Receptor source: a man aged 40-55 years with acute or convalescent COVID-19.

The chain employs TRBV9 and TRBJ2-3; D is perhaps TRBD2 (7 bases). The CDR3 has 15 residues. Trimming cost V 3 bases and J 5 bases, with 16 bases left between them. Per germline, CDR1 SGDLS and CDR2 YYNGEE. The CDR3 here is CASSAQEGEGDTQYF. The CDR3 region has the DNA TGTGCCAGCAGCGCTCAGGAGGGGGAGGGAGATACGCAGTATTTT.

V gene TRBV9 combines with J gene TRBJ1-6; D unresolved. The germline V gene has CDR1 SGDLS and CDR2 YYNGEE. Trimming stripped 3 bases from V and 6 bases from J, with 13 bases between. This CDR3 comprises 15 residues. CDR3 sequence reads: CASSDPRSSNSPLHF. The CDR3 region has the DNA TGTGCCAGCAGCGACCCACGGAGCTCTAATTCACCCCTCCACTTT.

This chain's CDR3 is CASSPDGQERGYTF. The CDR3 DNA is TGTGCCAGCAGCCCCGATGGACAGGAGCGTGGCTACACCTTC. J is TRBJ1-2 and V is TRBV3-1 (or the pseudogene TRBV3-2), with TRBD1 matching 7 bases. The CDR3 is 14 residues long. The junction had 9 bases not matched to a gene; V was cut back by 4 bases and J by 7 bases. CDR1 and CDR2 from the germline V gene are LGHDT and YNNKEL (reference sequence).

V gene TRBV19 combines with J gene TRBJ2-3, with D possibly matching TRBD1 (5 bases). Germline CDR1 and CDR2: LNHDA and SQIVND (reference sequence). This CDR3 contains 13 residues. Trimming shortened V by 6 bases and J by 2 bases, and 9 bases separated the two germline ends. The CDR3 sequence: CASRDTDTDTQYF. DNA for the CDR3: TGTGCCAGTAGGGACACAGACACAGATACGCAGTATTTT.

The chain employs TRBV5-1 and TRBJ2-7; D is uncertain. The V gene's germline CDR1 is SGHRS and CDR2 YFSETQ. V dropped 4 bases and J dropped 6 bases, with 23 bases sitting between them. The CDR3 runs to 16 residues. The CDR3 region is CASSPKRRPENSEQYF. The CDR3 DNA sequence: TGCGCCAGCAGCCCGAAGAGGCGGCCCGAAAATAGCGAGCAGTACTTC.

The rearrangement joins TRBV19 to TRBJ2-7, with 7 bases matching TRBD2. CDR1 is LNHDA, CDR2 SQIVND, per germline (reference sequence). V gave up 3 bases and J gave up 2 bases; unmatched junction bases: 4. This CDR3 contains 14 residues. The CDR3 coding sequence is TGTGCCAGTAGTATCCAGCGGGGAACCTACGAGCAGTACTTC. The encoded protein is CASSIQRGTYEQYF.

This clone was counted a few times. This chain links TRBV11-1 with TRBJ2-7; 11 bases are a match to TRBD2. The V segment lost 5 bases and the J segment 3 bases; nucleotides outside the gene matches: 3. The CDR3 has 14 amino acids. CDR1 and CDR2 (germline): SGHAT, FQDESV (reference sequence). CDR3 sequence reads: CASSPGLAVYEQYF. CDR3 DNA sequence: TGTGCCAGCAGCCCGGGACTAGCGGTCTACGAGCAGTACTTC.

The rearrangement uses TRBV6-4 and TRBJ2-1, with D possibly matching TRBD2 (5 bases). Deletions cut 3 bases from V and 6 bases from J, with 12 bases between. The CDR3 loop spans 14 amino acids. Germline V gene sequence: CDR1 MRHNA, CDR2 SNTAGT. CDR3 sequence: CASSEGGPSNEQFF. As DNA, the CDR3 is TGTGCCAGCAGTGAGGGCGGGCCCAGCAATGAGCAGTTCTTC.

This rearrangement joins TRBV5-4 to TRBJ1-1; the D is unclear. Germline V gene data show CDR1 as SGHNT and CDR2 as YYREEE (reference sequence). V dropped 4 bases and J dropped 1 base, with 11 bases sitting between them. There are 14 residues in the CDR3. The DNA for the CDR3 is TGTGCCAGCAGCATTGTAGGAGAGAACACTGAAGCTTTCTTT. It translates to CASSIVGENTEAFF.

J is TRBJ2-7 and V is TRBV3-1 (or the pseudogene TRBV3-2); D unresolved. V dropped 3 bases and J dropped 7 bases, with 10 bases sitting between them. From germline, CDR1 is LGHDT and CDR2 YNNKEL (reference sequence). The CDR3 consists of 12 residues. The CDR3 here is CASSQVNWEQYF. CDR3 DNA sequence: TGTGCCAGCAGCCAGGTAAACTGGGAGCAGTACTTC.

V usage is TRBV4-3 and J usage is TRBJ1-1; D is unclear. Germline CDR1 and CDR2: LGHNA and YSLEER. V was cut by 0 bases and J by 8 bases, with 16 bases left in between. The CDR3 is 15 residues long. The CDR3 DNA is TGCGCCAGCAGCCAAGATGCGGGCCCCCGGGAAGAAGCTTTCTTT. It is translated as CASSQDAGPREEAFF.

The J gene is TRBJ2-5, the V gene TRBV23-1, with D tentatively TRBD2 (5 bases). TRBV23-1 is classed as an ORF, of uncertain function. The CDR3 is 14 residues long. V lost 6 bases and J 5 bases, leaving 16 bases between the germline ends. Here the CDR3 DNA reads TGCGCCAGCAGACAAAGAGGGATTTTGGAGACCCAGTACTTC. It encodes CASRQRGILETQYF.

V gene TRBV28 combines with J gene TRBJ1-2, with D tentatively TRBD1 (6 bases). This CDR3 has 13 residues. Trimming pared 3 bases from V and 8 bases from J, leaving 13 bases between. Germline V gives CDR1 MDHEN, CDR2 SYDVKM. This CDR3 reads CASSLNRVGGYTF. CDR3 nucleotides: TGTGCCAGCAGTTTGAACAGGGTGGGCGGCTACACCTTC.

V gene TRBV27 combines with J gene TRBJ2-1; the match to TRBD2 covers 15 bases. CDR1 is MNHEY, CDR2 SMNVEV, per germline (reference sequence). The CDR3 length is 17 residues. V dropped 5 bases and J dropped 6; count of bases not matched to a gene: 8. The CDR3 loop reads CASSPGLAGGPSNEQFF. The DNA for the CDR3 is TGTGCCAGCAGTCCCGGACTAGCGGGGGGGCCGAGCAATGAGCAGTTCTTC.

This clone appeared a few times. This sequence joins TRBV7-9 and TRBJ2-2; 9 bases are a match to TRBD1. Germline V lookup: CDR1 SEHNR, CDR2 FQNEAQ (reference sequence). V was pared by 6 bases and J by 9 bases, with 8 bases of the junction left unmatched. The CDR3 runs to 14 residues. This chain's CDR3 is CASRPTGTGRELFF. The CDR3 nucleotides are TGTGCCAGCAGACCAACTGGGACAGGGCGGGAGCTGTTTTTT.

The chain combines TRBV7-8 with TRBJ2-7; possibly TRBD1 for D (6 bases). The CDR3 consists of 13 residues. V was pared by 6 bases and J by 3 bases, with 12 bases between. The germline V gene has CDR1 SGHVS and CDR2 FQNEAQ. The CDR3 reads CASRMRGGYEQYF. CDR3 bases: TGTGCCAGCAGGATGAGAGGGGGCTACGAGCAGTACTTC.

The chain combines TRBV3-1 (or the pseudogene TRBV3-2) with TRBJ2-7, with a possible D match to TRBD1 (6 bases). Trimming shortened V by 4 bases and J by 3 bases, and 16 bases separated the two germline ends. This CDR3 region has 15 residues. Germline CDR1 reads LGHDT; CDR2 reads YNNKEL (reference sequence). The CDR3 loop reads CASSRYRDNNYEQYF. CDR3 nucleotides: TGTGCCAGCAGCCGTTACCGGGACAACAACTACGAGCAGTACTTC.

The V and J genes are TRBV10-1 and TRBJ1-2; 9 positions match TRBD1. Per the germline V gene, CDR1 is WNHNN and CDR2 is SYGVQD (reference sequence). J gave up 5 bases and V 0 bases, and 7 bases lay outside the gene matches. The CDR3 spans 16 residues. The CDR3 sequence is CASSESTGTGFYGYTF. The CDR3 bases are TGCGCCAGCAGTGAGTCCACCGGGACAGGGTTTTATGGCTACACCTTC.

The chain employs TRBV30 and TRBJ1-5; a weak D match, TRBD1 (5 bases). This CDR3 region has 14 residues. Germline values: CDR1 GTSNPN, CDR2 SVGIG (reference sequence). V was shortened by 3 bases and J by 5 bases, with 14 bases between the two germline ends. The CDR3 here is CAWSPGGDHQPQHF. Here the CDR3 DNA reads TGTGCCTGGAGCCCCGGGGGGGACCATCAGCCCCAGCATTTT.

This chain links TRBV18 with TRBJ2-1, with TRBD2 identical over 9 bases. The CDR3 sequence is 15 residues long. The ends lost 0 bases at V and 12 bases at J; junction bases unmatched: 9. From germline, CDR1 is KGHSH and CDR2 LQKENI. CDR3 in amino acids: CASSPPGLAGSTQFF. The CDR3 nucleotides are TGTGCCAGCTCACCACCGGGACTAGCCGGGAGTACGCAGTTCTTC. Complete variable domain (other parts from reference TRBV18 and TRBJ2-1): NAGVMQNPRHLVRRRGQEARLRCSPMKGHSHVYWYRQLPEEGLKFMVYLQKENIIDESGMPKERFSAEFPKEGPSILRIQQVVRGDSAAYFCASSPPGLAGSTQFFGPGTRLTVL.

V gene TRBV7-6 combines with J gene TRBJ1-6, with D possibly TRBD1 on 6 matching bases. V was pared by 6 bases and J by 7 bases, with 19 bases between. The CDR3 sequence is 16 residues long. CDR1 and CDR2 from the germline V gene are SGHVS and FNYEAQ. The CDR3 reads CASRSATGHFNSPLHF. The CDR3 region has the DNA TGTGCCAGCAGGTCCGCAACGGGACACTTCAATTCACCCCTCCACTTT.

This rearrangement joins TRBV3-1 (or the pseudogene TRBV3-2) to TRBJ2-1, with D possibly being TRBD2 (6 bases). The CDR3 totals 14 residues. Looked up from germline, CDR1 is LGHDT and CDR2 is YNNKEL (reference sequence). V lost 0 bases to trimming and J lost 10 bases, with 13 bases between them. The CDR3 here is CASSQDGGSREQFF. The CDR3 coding sequence is TGTGCCAGCAGCCAAGATGGGGGGAGCCGCGAGCAGTTCTTC.

This chain uses TRBV6-5 with TRBJ1-2; no definite D call. The germline V and J ends were trimmed by 6 bases and 8 bases, with 13 bases remaining between them. The CDR3 consists of 12 residues. The germline V gene has CDR1 MNHEY and CDR2 SVGAGI. As DNA, the CDR3 is TGTGCCAGCAGCCGCCCCGGGGTAGGCTACACCTTC. It codes for CASSRPGVGYTF.

This chain joins TRBV6-6 and TRBJ1-4; TRBD1 aligns across 8 bases. Germline assignment: CDR1 MNHNY and CDR2 SVGAGI (reference sequence). This CDR3 has 14 residues. J was trimmed by 7 bases and V by 6 bases; bases with no gene match: 7. The DNA for the CDR3 is TGTGCCAGCAGAACGACAGGGGTGGGTGAAAAACTGTTTTTT. It encodes CASRTTGVGEKLFF.